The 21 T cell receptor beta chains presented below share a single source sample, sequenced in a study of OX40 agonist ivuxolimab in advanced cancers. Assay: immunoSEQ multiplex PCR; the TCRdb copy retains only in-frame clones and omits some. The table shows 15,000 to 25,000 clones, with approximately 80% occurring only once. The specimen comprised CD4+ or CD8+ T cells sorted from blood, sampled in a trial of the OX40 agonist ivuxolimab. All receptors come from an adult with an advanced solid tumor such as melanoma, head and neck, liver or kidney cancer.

DNA for the CDR3: TGCGCCAGCAGCCAAGTGGTCCGCGACACTGAAGCTTTCTTT. As protein: CASSQVVRDTEAFF. The V gene is TRBV4-3, the J gene TRBJ1-1; D not certain. Trimming took 1 base from V and 3 from J, leaving 9 bases between them. The CDR3 has 14 amino acids. From germline, CDR1 is LGHNA and CDR2 YSLEER.

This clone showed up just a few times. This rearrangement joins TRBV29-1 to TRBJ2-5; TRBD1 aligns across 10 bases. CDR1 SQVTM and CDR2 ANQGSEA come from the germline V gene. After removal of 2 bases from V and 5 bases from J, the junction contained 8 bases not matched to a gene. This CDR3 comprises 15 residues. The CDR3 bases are TGCAGCGTTGAATTTGACAGGGGGCGCTCTGAGACCCAGTACTTC. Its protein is CSVEFDRGRSETQYF.

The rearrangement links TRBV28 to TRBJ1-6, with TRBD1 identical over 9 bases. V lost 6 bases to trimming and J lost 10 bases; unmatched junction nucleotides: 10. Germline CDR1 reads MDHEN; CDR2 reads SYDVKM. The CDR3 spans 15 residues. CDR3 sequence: CASRERQGGTSPLHF. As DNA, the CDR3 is TGTGCCAGCAGGGAGCGACAGGGGGGAACCTCACCCCTCCACTTT.

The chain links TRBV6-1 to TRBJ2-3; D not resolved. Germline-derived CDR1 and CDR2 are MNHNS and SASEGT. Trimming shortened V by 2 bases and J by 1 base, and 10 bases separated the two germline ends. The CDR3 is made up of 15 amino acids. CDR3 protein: CASSETPERTDTQYF. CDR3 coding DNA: TGTGCCAGCAGTGAAACACCCGAGCGCACAGATACGCAGTATTTT.

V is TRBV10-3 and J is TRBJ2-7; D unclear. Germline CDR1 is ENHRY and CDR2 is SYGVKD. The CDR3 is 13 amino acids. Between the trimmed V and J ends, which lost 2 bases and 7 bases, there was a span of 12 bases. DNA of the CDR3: TGTGCCATCAGTGAGGACCAGCTGGGGGAGCAGTACTTC. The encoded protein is CAISEDQLGEQYF.

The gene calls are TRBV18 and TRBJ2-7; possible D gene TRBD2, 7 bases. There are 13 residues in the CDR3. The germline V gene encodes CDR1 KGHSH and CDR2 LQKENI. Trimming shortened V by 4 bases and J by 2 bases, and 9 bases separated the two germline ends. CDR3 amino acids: CASSQGGAYEQYF. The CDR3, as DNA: TGTGCCAGCTCACAAGGGGGGGCCTACGAGCAGTACTTC.

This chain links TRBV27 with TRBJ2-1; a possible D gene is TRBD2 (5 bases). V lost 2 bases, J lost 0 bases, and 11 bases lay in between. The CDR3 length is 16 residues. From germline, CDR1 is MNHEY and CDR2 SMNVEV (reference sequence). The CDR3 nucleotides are TGTGCCAGCAGTTTAGAAGCGGACTTCTCCTACAATGAGCAGTTCTTC. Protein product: CASSLEADFSYNEQFF.

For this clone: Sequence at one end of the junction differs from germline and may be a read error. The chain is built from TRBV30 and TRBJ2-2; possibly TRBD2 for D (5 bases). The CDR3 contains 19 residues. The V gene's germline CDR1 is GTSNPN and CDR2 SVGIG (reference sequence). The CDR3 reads CAWSVGLEGLPSEHRGAVF. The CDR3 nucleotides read TGTGCCTGGAGTGTAGGTCTAGAGGGTTTACCAAGCGAACACCGGGGAGCTGTTTTT.

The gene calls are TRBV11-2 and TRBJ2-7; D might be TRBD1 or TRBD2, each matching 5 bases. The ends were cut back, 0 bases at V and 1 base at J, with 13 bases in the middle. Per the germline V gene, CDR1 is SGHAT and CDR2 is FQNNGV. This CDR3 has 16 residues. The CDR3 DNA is TGTGCCAGCAGCTTAGATTCCGGGACGGGATCCTACGAGCAGTACTTC. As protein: CASSLDSGTGSYEQYF.

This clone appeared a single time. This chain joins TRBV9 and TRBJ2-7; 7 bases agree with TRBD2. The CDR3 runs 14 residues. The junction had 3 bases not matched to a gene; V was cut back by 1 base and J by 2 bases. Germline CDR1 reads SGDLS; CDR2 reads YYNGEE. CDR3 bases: TGTGCCAGCAGCGTAATGGCGGGGGCCTACGAGCAGTACTTC. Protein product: CASSVMAGAYEQYF. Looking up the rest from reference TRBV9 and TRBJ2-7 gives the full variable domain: DSGVTQTPKHLITATGQRVTLRCSPRSGDLSVYWYQQSLDQGLQFLIQYYNGEERAKGNILERFSAQQFPDLHSELNLSSLELGDSALYFCASSVMAGAYEQYFGPGTRLTVT.

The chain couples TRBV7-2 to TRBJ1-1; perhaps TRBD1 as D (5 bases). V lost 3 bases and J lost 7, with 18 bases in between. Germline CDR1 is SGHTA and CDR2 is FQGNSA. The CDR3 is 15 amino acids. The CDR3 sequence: CASSFLVGGLNEAFF. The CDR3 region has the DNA TGTGCCAGCAGCTTCCTCGTGGGGGGATTGAATGAAGCTTTCTTT.

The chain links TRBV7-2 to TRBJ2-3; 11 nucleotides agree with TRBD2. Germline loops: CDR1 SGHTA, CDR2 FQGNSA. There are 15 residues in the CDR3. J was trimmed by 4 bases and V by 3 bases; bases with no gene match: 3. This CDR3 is CASSFSSGRADTQYF. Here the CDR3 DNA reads TGTGCCAGCAGCTTCAGTAGCGGGAGGGCAGATACGCAGTATTTT.

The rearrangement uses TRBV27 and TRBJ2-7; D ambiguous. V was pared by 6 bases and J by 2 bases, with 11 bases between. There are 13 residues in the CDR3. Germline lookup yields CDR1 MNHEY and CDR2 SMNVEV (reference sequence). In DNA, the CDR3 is TGTGCCAGCAGCCCCCGGCAGGCCTACGAGCAGTACTTC. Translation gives CASSPRQAYEQYF.

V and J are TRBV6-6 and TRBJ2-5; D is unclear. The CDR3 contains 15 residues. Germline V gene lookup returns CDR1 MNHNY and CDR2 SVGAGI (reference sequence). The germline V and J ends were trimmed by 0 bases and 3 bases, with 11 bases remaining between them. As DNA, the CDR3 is TGTGCCAGCAGTTACTCGTTAACAGACGAAGAGACCCAGTACTTC. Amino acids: CASSYSLTDEETQYF.

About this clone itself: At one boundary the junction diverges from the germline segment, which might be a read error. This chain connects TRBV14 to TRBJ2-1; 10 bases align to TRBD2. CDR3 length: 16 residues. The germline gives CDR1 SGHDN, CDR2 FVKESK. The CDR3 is CASNQRGPSGSGEQFF. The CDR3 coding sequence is TGTGCCAGCAACCAAAGGGGCCCTAGCGGGAGTGGCGAGCAGTTCTTC.

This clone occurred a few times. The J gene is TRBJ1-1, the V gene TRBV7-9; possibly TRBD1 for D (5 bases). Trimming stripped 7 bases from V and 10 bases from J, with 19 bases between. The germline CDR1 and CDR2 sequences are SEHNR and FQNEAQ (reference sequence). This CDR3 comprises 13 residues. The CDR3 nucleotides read TGTGCCAGCACCCCCCTCCCCGACAGCACAGCTTTCTTT. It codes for CASTPLPDSTAFF.

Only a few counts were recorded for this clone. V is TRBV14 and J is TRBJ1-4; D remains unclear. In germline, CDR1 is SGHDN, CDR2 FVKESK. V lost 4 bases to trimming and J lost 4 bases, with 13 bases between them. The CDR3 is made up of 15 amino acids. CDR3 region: CASSLGRGGNEKLFF. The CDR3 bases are TGTGCCAGCAGCCTGGGGAGAGGCGGTAATGAAAAACTGTTTTTT.

CDR3: CASSMTRTSYEQYF. The CDR3 coding sequence is TGTGCCAGCAGCATGACACGGACAAGCTACGAGCAGTACTTC. V and J are TRBV7-6 and TRBJ2-7; D might be TRBD1 (5 bases). Germline V gives CDR1 SGHVS, CDR2 FNYEAQ. Trimming pared 5 bases from V and 3 bases from J, leaving 14 bases between. This CDR3 has 14 residues.

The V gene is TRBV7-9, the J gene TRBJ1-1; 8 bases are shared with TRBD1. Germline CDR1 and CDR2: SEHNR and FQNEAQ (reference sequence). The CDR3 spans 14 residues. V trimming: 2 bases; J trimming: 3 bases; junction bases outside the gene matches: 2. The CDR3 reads CASSLTGGDTEAFF. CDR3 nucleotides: TGTGCCAGCAGCTTAACAGGGGGGGACACTGAAGCTTTCTTT.

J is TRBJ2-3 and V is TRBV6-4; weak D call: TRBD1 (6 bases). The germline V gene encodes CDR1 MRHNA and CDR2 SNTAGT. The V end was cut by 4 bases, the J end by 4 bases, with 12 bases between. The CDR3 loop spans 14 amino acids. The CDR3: CASSGGGQSDTQYF. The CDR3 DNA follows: TGTGCCAGCAGTGGGGGCGGACAGTCAGATACGCAGTATTTT.

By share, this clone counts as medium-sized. CDR3 residues: CASSYRPGTNTGELFF. The CDR3 nucleotides read TGTGCCAGCAGCTATCGTCCCGGGACGAACACCGGGGAGCTGTTTTTT. The chain links TRBV13 to TRBJ2-2; perhaps TRBD2 as D (5 bases). The germline V gene has CDR1 PRHDT and CDR2 FYEKMQ (reference sequence). The CDR3 is 16 residues long. V was shortened by 4 bases and J by 0 bases, with 12 bases between the two germline ends. Full variable domain (remainder filled in from reference TRBV13 and TRBJ2-2): AAGVIQSPRHLIKEKRETATLKCYPIPRHDTVYWYQQGPGQDPQFLISFYEKMQSDKGSIPDRFSAQQFSDYHSELNMSSLELGDSALYFCASSYRPGTNTGELFFGEGSRLTVL.